The 15 T cell receptor beta chains in this list originate from one sample, sequenced in a study of CD8+ T cells in alopecia areata. Following RNA extraction, reverse transcription yielded cDNA that acted as the sequencing template. Clones were sequenced by immunoSEQ multiplex PCR, and TCRdb holds only the in-frame ones, with some missing. The repertoire holds approximately 210,000 clones, with about 60% as singletons. Treatment here: oral pan-JAK inhibitor, 5-10 mg twice daily. The sequencing used CD4+ T cells sorted from blood, collected at week 4, from a patient treated with tofacitinib. The receptors derive from a human donor with alopecia areata.

The chain uses TRBV30 and TRBJ2-3; 8 positions agree with TRBD1. The germline gives CDR1 GTSNPN, CDR2 SVGIG (reference sequence). This CDR3 comprises 14 residues. The V and J ends lost 5 bases and 6 bases, in that order; junction bases with no gene match: 10. Here the CDR3 DNA reads TGTGCCTGGGCACAGGGGGACGCCTCGGATACGCAGTATTTT. Translated, it gives CAWAQGDASDTQYF.

The DNA of the CDR3 is TGCAGCGTTAGGGGCAAGCTGAACTACGAGCAGTACTTC. Translating it yields CSVRGKLNYEQYF. The chain uses TRBV29-1 and TRBJ2-7, with D possibly TRBD1 on 5 matching bases. This CDR3 has 13 residues. V was shortened by 5 bases and J by 3 bases, with 14 bases between the two germline ends. Germline CDR1 SQVTM, CDR2 ANQGSEA.

V gene TRBV30 combines with J gene TRBJ1-2, with unresolved D. The CDR3 has 13 amino acids. V lost 1 base, J lost 4 bases, and 10 bases lay in between. Germline assignment: CDR1 GTSNPN and CDR2 SVGIG (reference sequence). The CDR3 sequence: CAWSAGLSYGYTF. In nucleotides, the CDR3 is TGTGCCTGGAGTGCTGGGTTATCCTATGGCTACACCTTC.

Of note for this clone: Other DNA sequences within the sample encode an identical CDR3. The J gene is TRBJ2-5, the V gene TRBV30; the D is unclear. The CDR3 has 13 residues. Looked up from germline, CDR1 is GTSNPN and CDR2 is SVGIG (reference sequence). Between the trimmed V and J ends, which lost 2 bases and 2 bases, there was a span of 9 bases. DNA of the CDR3: TGTGCCTGGAGTCAGGCACTACAAGAGACCCAGTACTTC. Its translation is CAWSQALQETQYF.

This chain connects TRBV7-2 to TRBJ2-2; 7 nucleotides line up with TRBD1. The length of the CDR3 is 14 residues. The germline CDR1 and CDR2 sequences are SGHTA and FQGNSA. J was trimmed by 1 base and V by 7 bases; bases with no gene match: 3. The CDR3 here is CASTRTGNTGELFF. Here the CDR3 DNA reads TGTGCCAGCACTCGGACAGGGAACACCGGGGAGCTGTTTTTT.

This chain uses TRBV29-1 with TRBJ2-4, with TRBD1 matching over 8 bases. Germline V gene sequence: CDR1 SQVTM, CDR2 ANQGSEA. Trimming removed 5 bases from V and 3 bases from J; junction bases left unmatched: 9. The CDR3 length is 15 residues. The CDR3 region has the DNA TGCAGCGTTATCTACCAGGGGGCTGGCAAAAACATTCAGTACTTC. Protein: CSVIYQGAGKNIQYF.

The chain employs TRBV2 and TRBJ2-1; D is uncertain. CDR3 length: 14 residues. V gave up 2 bases and J gave up 9 bases, with 14 bases separating them. Looked up from germline, CDR1 is SNHLY and CDR2 is FYNNEI. The CDR3 DNA reads as TGTGCCAGCAGTGAAATTGTGACAAGTAGTGAGCAGTTCTTC. It specifies CASSEIVTSSEQFF.

The J gene is TRBJ1-1, the V gene TRBV29-1; D is unclear. With 7 bases removed from V and 1 base from J, the gap between germline ends came to 16 bases. Germline CDR1 and CDR2: SQVTM and ANQGSEA. This CDR3 spans 14 amino acids. The CDR3 spells CSADGRVKNTEAFF. For the CDR3, the DNA is TGCAGCGCCGACGGAAGGGTAAAGAACACTGAAGCTTTCTTT.

The chain recombines TRBV4-1 with TRBJ1-1; 8 nucleotides align to TRBD1. The CDR3 spans 15 residues. The germline CDR1 and CDR2 sequences are MGHRA and YSYEKL. Trimming took 4 bases from V and 1 from J; bases not matched to a gene: 5. CDR3 loop: CASSRSGTGNTEAFF. In nucleotides, the CDR3 is TGCGCCAGCAGCCGTAGTGGGACAGGGAACACTGAAGCTTTCTTT.

This rearrangement joins TRBV10-3 to TRBJ1-2; tentative D call: TRBD1 (5 bases). Germline CDR1 is ENHRY and CDR2 is SYGVKD. The CDR3 loop spans 14 amino acids. Between the trimmed V and J ends, which lost 6 bases and 2 bases, there was a span of 13 bases. CDR3 sequence (DNA): TGTGCCATCAGCGCAGGGATTAGGAACTATGGCTACACCTTC. This codes for CAISAGIRNYGYTF.

The V gene is TRBV6-1, the J gene TRBJ1-6; D uncertain. The CDR3 consists of 13 residues. V was cut by 7 bases and J by 9 bases, with 13 bases left in between. Germline V gene lookup returns CDR1 MNHNS and CDR2 SASEGT. As DNA, the CDR3 is TGTGCCAGCACCGAAGATCGGGGTTCACCCCTCCACTTT. This encodes CASTEDRGSPLHF.

This clone was observed a few times. This chain joins TRBV15 and TRBJ1-4; perhaps TRBD1 as D (6 bases). CDR3 length: 14 residues. Germline loops: CDR1 LNHNV, CDR2 YYDKDF (reference sequence). V shed 6 bases and J shed 7 bases, with 15 bases lying between them. CDR3 DNA sequence: TGTGCCACCAGGGCCTCAGGGGCCGGTGAAAAACTGTTTTTT. Its translation: CATRASGAGEKLFF.

In its sample, this clone was seen a few times. The J gene is TRBJ1-6, the V gene TRBV4-1; D gene unclear. The length of the CDR3 is 12 residues. V was clipped by 8 bases and J by 7 bases, with 9 bases between them. Germline V gives CDR1 MGHRA, CDR2 YSYEKL. Here the CDR3 reads CASSPVNSPLHF. In nucleotides, the CDR3 is TGCGCCAGCTCGCCTGTGAATTCACCCCTCCACTTT.

The chain combines TRBV7-8 with TRBJ2-2, with 7 positions matching TRBD1. J lost 5 bases, V lost 5 bases, and 14 bases had no gene match. Germline V gene sequence: CDR1 SGHVS, CDR2 FQNEAQ. The CDR3 contains 17 residues. CDR3 in amino acids: CASSHVAGTAATGELFF. In DNA form, the CDR3 reads TGTGCCAGCAGCCACGTCGCCGGGACAGCTGCTACCGGGGAGCTGTTTTTT. Complete variable domain (other parts from reference TRBV7-8 and TRBJ2-2): GAGVSQSPRYKVAKRGQDVALRCDPISGHVSLFWYQQALGQGPEFLTYFQNEAQLDKSGLPSDRFFAERPEGSVSTLKIQRTQQEDSAVYLCASSHVAGTAATGELFFGEGSRLTVL.

This clone showed up just a few times. Distinct nucleotide sequences in the sample also encode this CDR3. The rearrangement joins TRBV18 to TRBJ2-7; 7 nucleotides match TRBD2. The CDR3 has 13 amino acids. With V trimmed by 2 bases and J by 7 bases, 5 bases remained unmatched. Germline V lookup: CDR1 KGHSH, CDR2 LQKENI. The DNA for the CDR3 is TGTGCCAGCTCACCAGGTCTGGGGGGGGAGCAGTACTTC. Its protein product is CASSPGLGGEQYF.